One sample yielded the 9 T cell receptor beta chains listed below, sequenced in a study of T cell clonality in common variable immunodeficiency. Antigen specificity for these receptors is unknown. The repertoire was sequenced with immunoSEQ multiplex PCR; TCRdb's copy has only in-frame clones and lacks some. The repertoire consists of 20,000 or so clones, none detected only once. General study results and limits: Common variable immunodeficiency TCR beta sequences reportedly had fewer deletions and N-nucleotide insertions.

The specimen was peripheral blood mononuclear cells. The receptors here all came from a human donor with common variable immunodeficiency.

This clone has ten or more counts. The CDR3 is cut off 3 residues early in the read; its end comes from the germline J gene. The genes are TRBV30 and TRBJ1-1; D is uncertain. The CDR3 sequence is 12 residues long. Germline CDR1 is GTSNPN and CDR2 is SVGIG (reference sequence). CDR3 DNA (partial): TGTGCCTGGACCCCAGGAGGCAGGGAA. Residues: CAWTPGGRE. The CDR3 in full is CAWTPGGREAFF.

In its sample, this clone was seen many times. The CDR3 end falls 3 residues outside the read, so it is completed with the germline J gene. The J gene is TRBJ2-3, the V gene TRBV20-1; tentative D call: TRBD1 (6 bases). CDR3 length equals 15 residues. Trimming took off 1 base at V and 0 bases at J, with 11 bases between the two ends. The germline V gene has CDR1 DFQATT and CDR2 SNEGSKA (reference sequence). CDR3 bases read: TGCAGTGCTAGAGCCTGGGACATAAGCACAGATACG. Amino acids: CSARAWDISTDT. The entire CDR3 protein reads CSARAWDISTDTQYF.

This clone showed up many times. The CDR3 goes on 3 residues after the read ends, and that part is filled in from the germline J gene. J is TRBJ2-7 and V is TRBV10-1; 14 bases agree with TRBD2. CDR1 and CDR2 (germline): WNHNN, SYGVQD (reference sequence). The CDR3 loop spans 16 amino acids. J was trimmed by 3 bases and V by 0 bases; bases with no gene match: 1. CDR3 loop: CASSESGTSGSYEQYF. CDR3 bases read: TGCGCCAGCAGTGAGTCAGGGACTAGCGGGAGCTACGAG.

The sample holds many counts of this clone. The sequence runs out 3 residues before the end of the CDR3; the remainder is reconstructed from the germline J gene. This chain connects TRBV19 to TRBJ2-3; D is perhaps TRBD1 (5 bases). V was trimmed by 4 bases and J by 2 bases, leaving 13 bases between them. In germline, CDR1 is LNHDA, CDR2 SQIVND (reference sequence). The CDR3 is 15 amino acids. CDR3 region: CASSTDQTATDTQYF. The DNA read from the CDR3 is TGTGCCAGTAGTACGGATCAGACAGCCACAGATACG.

In its sample, this clone was seen many times. Read data end 3 residues before the CDR3 end; the end is taken from the germline J gene. The gene calls are TRBV5-1 and TRBJ1-1; D gene unclear. V lost 4 bases and J lost 1, with 8 bases in between. CDR3 size: 13 residues. In germline, CDR1 is SGHRS, CDR2 YFSETQ. The CDR3 here is CASSEATNTEAFF. The part of the CDR3 DNA that was read is TGCGCCAGCAGCGAGGCAACGAACACTGAA.

This clone showed up many times. Read sequence stops 3 residues before the CDR3 end, and the germline J gene provides the missing end. V is TRBV29-1 and J is TRBJ2-7; D possibly corresponds to TRBD2 (5 bases). The CDR3 extends over 14 amino acids. Trimming shortened V by 6 bases and J by 0 bases, and 15 bases separated the two germline ends. CDR1 is SQVTM, CDR2 ANQGSEA, per germline. The CDR3 reads CSVPEGAGSYEQYF. CDR3 DNA (partial): TGCAGCGTCCCAGAGGGCGCGGGCTCCTACGAG.

The table lists this clone with many counts. The sequenced fragment ends 3 residues before the CDR3 boundary, so the rest is inferred from the germline J gene. The V and J genes are TRBV10-1 and TRBJ1-2, with 7 bases matching TRBD1. Germline assignment: CDR1 WNHNN and CDR2 SYGVQD (reference sequence). The CDR3 extends over 15 amino acids. The CDR3 region is CASSDNRQGVKGYTF. The sequenced part of the CDR3 DNA is TGCGCCAGCAGTGACAATCGACAGGGAGTTAAAGGC.

In this sample, this clone turned up many times. The read ends 3 residues shy of where the CDR3 ends; the end is completed using the germline J gene. The V and J genes are TRBV5-1 and TRBJ2-1, with D perhaps matching TRBD2 (5 bases). The CDR3 runs 17 residues. With 3 bases removed from V and 5 bases from J, the gap between germline ends came to 21 bases. Germline loops: CDR1 SGHRS, CDR2 YFSETQ. The CDR3 loop is CASSSARTVVGHNEQFF. The DNA read from the CDR3 is TGCGCCAGCAGCTCCGCACGGACTGTCGTAGGGCACAATGAG. Complete variable domain (other parts from reference TRBV5-1 and TRBJ2-1): KAGVTQTPRYLIKTRGQQVTLSCSPISGHRSVSWYQQTPGQGLQFLFEYFSETQRNKGNFPGRFSGRQFSNSRSEMNVSTLELGDSALYLCASSSARTVVGHNEQFFGPGTRLTVL.

This clone was seen only a few times. The CDR3 end lies 3 residues beyond the end of the read and is filled in from the germline J gene. This chain uses TRBV20-1 with TRBJ2-7; TRBD2 is a possible D gene (6 bases). The V gene's germline CDR1 is DFQATT and CDR2 SNEGSKA (reference sequence). The CDR3 is made up of 13 amino acids. V shed 0 bases and J shed 3 bases, with 9 bases lying between them. The sequenced part of the CDR3 DNA is TGCAGTGCTAGAGATGATAGCGGCTACGAG. Translation: CSARDDSGYE. The complete CDR3 sequence is CSARDDSGYEQYF.